What follows describes a single T cell receptor beta chain. Here immunoSEQ multiplex PCR was the method, and the copy in TCRdb shows in-frame clones only, minus some. The data contain 95,000 to 110,000 clones, around 82% of them seen just once; the ten biggest clones take up approximately 13%. The sample comes from a study of blood T cell repertoires in COVID-19. Trimming cost V 5 bases and J 6 bases, with 19 bases left between them. CDR1 and CDR2 from the germline V gene are SEHNR and FQNEAQ (reference sequence). There are 15 residues in the CDR3. The sequenced material came from peripheral blood. V is TRBV7-9 and J is TRBJ1-2, with D maybe TRBD1 (6 bases). The source is a human donor in a cohort sampled during active or convalescent COVID-19. The CDR3 region is CASSPSGQRSHGYTF. In DNA, the CDR3 is TGTGCCAGCAGCCCTAGTGGACAGCGGTCTCATGGCTACACCTTC.